These 25 T cell receptor beta chains came from one sample sequenced in a study of T cells expressing NK-cell markers. Reprocessing the 5' RACE reads, TCRdb reports a single entry for every CDR3 protein and omits DNA. This table holds 250,000 to 300,000 distinct CDR3 sequences. The sample taken for sequencing was blood T cells: a sorted CD56 or NKG2C T cell subset, CD4+ or CD8+ T cells, or bulk PBMC T cells (not recorded which). The receptors were sampled from a woman between 18 and 70 years old in good health.

This chain uses TRBV20-1 with TRBJ1-1; there is no DNA to check the TCRdb D call of TRBD1. The CDR3 is 14 amino acids. Germline CDR1 DFQATT, CDR2 SNEGSKA (reference sequence). The CDR3 loop is CSARGGTGDLEAFF.

V usage is TRBV6-2 or TRBV6-3 and J usage is TRBJ1-1; TCRdb outputs TRBD1, but without DNA this stays unchecked. The germline CDR1 and CDR2 sequences are MNHEY and SVGEGT. The CDR3 contains 15 residues. The CDR3 here is CASFRYWTGSSEAFF.

V is TRBV28 and J is TRBJ1-2. The CDR3 runs 11 residues. Germline V gene sequence: CDR1 MDHEN, CDR2 SYDVKM. This CDR3 is CASSFVSGYTF.

This rearrangement joins TRBV3-1 to TRBJ2-1; the TCRdb D gene call, TRBD2, has no DNA to confirm it. The germline gives CDR1 LGHDT, CDR2 YNNKEL (reference sequence). CDR3 size: 14 residues. The chain's CDR3 is CASSDGLASHEQFF.

The chain has TRBV15 and TRBJ2-1; TCRdb outputs TRBD2, but without DNA this stays unchecked. CDR1 is LNHNV, CDR2 YYDKDF, per germline (reference sequence). This CDR3 contains 15 residues. The chain's CDR3 is CATRLAGWDSNEQFF.

The V call is TRBV28, the J call TRBJ1-4; TCRdb picks TRBD1, but there is no DNA to check that call. There are 13 residues in the CDR3. Germline V lookup: CDR1 MDHEN, CDR2 SYDVKM. The CDR3 sequence is CASSRGANEKLFF. The whole variable domain, remainder taken from reference TRBV28 and TRBJ1-4, is DVKVTQSSRYLVKRTGEKVFLECVQDMDHENMFWYRQDPGLGLRLIYFSYDVKMKEKGDIPEGYSVSREKKERFSLILESASTNQTSMYLCASSRGANEKLFFGSGTQLSVL.

The V and J genes are TRBV4-3 and TRBJ2-1; TCRdb selects TRBD1, and the lack of DNA leaves this call unchecked. Germline V gene lookup returns CDR1 LGHNA and CDR2 YSLEER. The length of the CDR3 is 16 residues. The CDR3 loop reads CASSQDSLTGINEQFF.

The V and J genes are TRBV5-1 and TRBJ2-5; TCRdb's D call, TRBD2, is unchecked because there is no DNA. Germline loops: CDR1 SGHRS, CDR2 YFSETQ. The length of the CDR3 is 15 residues. The CDR3 is CASSPGLPIQETQYF.

The chain recombines TRBV5-1 with TRBJ2-3; with no DNA, the TCRdb D assignment of TRBD2 cannot be verified. The CDR3 has 14 amino acids. Germline V lookup: CDR1 SGHRS, CDR2 YFSETQ. CDR3 residues: CASSLMAGVDTQYF.

The chain has TRBV24-1 and TRBJ2-3; TCRdb gives TRBD2 as the D gene, but with no DNA this cannot be confirmed. Germline CDR1 KGHDR, CDR2 SFDVKD. The CDR3 sequence is 16 residues long. CDR3 residues: CATSDPQTSGRDTQYF.

This chain connects TRBV5-1 to TRBJ1-4; checking the TCRdb D call of TRBD1 is not possible without DNA. This CDR3 region has 14 residues. The germline gives CDR1 SGHRS, CDR2 YFSETQ. CDR3: CASSPGTGSEKLFF.

This rearrangement joins TRBV9 to TRBJ2-7; with no DNA, the TCRdb D assignment of TRBD1 cannot be verified. There are 14 residues in the CDR3. Germline CDR1 reads SGDLS; CDR2 reads YYNGEE. The CDR3: CASSDRDRGYEQYF.

This chain's CDR3 is CASSPQTSGTYEQYF. V gene TRBV5-1 combines with J gene TRBJ2-7; the D call from TCRdb, TRBD2, cannot be confirmed without DNA. Germline CDR1 reads SGHRS; CDR2 reads YFSETQ. The length of the CDR3 is 15 residues.

The chain joins TRBV7-8 to TRBJ2-1; TCRdb indicates TRBD1, and absent DNA this call remains unverified. Germline values: CDR1 SGHVS, CDR2 FQNEAQ. The CDR3 extends over 14 amino acids. The CDR3 spells CASSPSGGGVWQFF.

The rearrangement uses TRBV4-1 and TRBJ2-2; TCRdb designates TRBD1, a call that cannot be tested without DNA. This CDR3 comprises 15 residues. Germline CDR1 reads MGHRA; CDR2 reads YSYEKL. The CDR3 loop is CASSQEDSYTGELFF.

The genes are TRBV4-1 and TRBJ2-1; TCRdb outputs TRBD1, but without DNA this stays unchecked. The CDR3 is made up of 17 amino acids. The V gene's germline CDR1 is MGHRA and CDR2 YSYEKL. CDR3 protein: CASSLLAGSGTNNEQFF.

The chain is built from TRBV19 and TRBJ2-1; TCRdb's D call of TRBD2 is untestable without DNA. Germline V gives CDR1 LNHDA, CDR2 SQIVND (reference sequence). The CDR3 is 17 residues long. CDR3: CASSIGLAGNPLNEQFF.

This rearrangement joins TRBV7-9 to TRBJ1-4; with no DNA, the TCRdb D assignment of TRBD1 cannot be verified. The CDR3 totals 16 residues. The V gene's germline CDR1 is SEHNR and CDR2 FQNEAQ (reference sequence). CDR3 sequence reads: CASSLRSAGAFEKLFF.

This CDR3 reads CASRKGTGVNTEAFF. The chain uses TRBV19 and TRBJ1-1; lacking DNA, the TRBD1 call made by TCRdb goes unchecked. The CDR3 loop spans 15 amino acids. CDR1 and CDR2 (germline): LNHDA, SQIVND (reference sequence).

V is TRBV29-1 and J is TRBJ2-2. This CDR3 spans 13 amino acids. Germline loops: CDR1 SQVTM, CDR2 ANQGSEA. The CDR3 region is CSVRPRTAGELFF.

V gene TRBV9 combines with J gene TRBJ2-1; no DNA is available, so the TRBD2 call from TCRdb remains unchecked. CDR1 and CDR2 from the germline V gene are SGDLS and YYNGEE. The CDR3 extends over 16 amino acids. CDR3 protein: CASSVSSGRAYNEQFF.

The chain couples TRBV12-3 or TRBV12-4 to TRBJ2-1; TCRdb calls TRBD2, which cannot be checked without DNA. This CDR3 contains 17 residues. This chain's CDR3 is CASGTSGRSLKGNEQFF.

The chain recombines TRBV7-8 with TRBJ1-1; TCRdb's D call, TRBD1, is unchecked because there is no DNA. CDR3 length equals 13 residues. The germline V gene has CDR1 SGHVS and CDR2 FQNEAQ. The CDR3 region is CASYDRGNTEAFF.

The rearrangement links TRBV15 to TRBJ2-3; as DNA is missing, the TRBD1 call by TCRdb cannot be tested. CDR3 length equals 15 residues. Germline assignment: CDR1 LNHNV and CDR2 YYDKDF (reference sequence). Here the CDR3 reads CATSRSGQGTDTQYF.

This chain uses TRBV6-1 with TRBJ1-2; the D call from TCRdb, TRBD1, cannot be confirmed without DNA. The germline V gene has CDR1 MNHNS and CDR2 SASEGT. The CDR3 has 14 amino acids. The CDR3 sequence: CASSEGRGEYGYTF.